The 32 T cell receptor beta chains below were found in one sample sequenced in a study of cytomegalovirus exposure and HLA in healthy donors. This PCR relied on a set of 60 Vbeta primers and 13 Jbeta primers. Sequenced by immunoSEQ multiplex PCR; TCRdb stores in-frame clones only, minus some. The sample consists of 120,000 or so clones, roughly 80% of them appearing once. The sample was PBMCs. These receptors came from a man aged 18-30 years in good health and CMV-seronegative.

In nucleotides, the CDR3 is TGTGCCAGCAGCCTAGCCGGGGGGTGGGAGCAGTTCTTC. It is translated as CASSLAGGWEQFF. This chain joins TRBV7-3 and TRBJ2-1; 7 positions agree with TRBD2. J gave up 10 bases and V 5 bases, and 8 bases lay outside the gene matches. The CDR3 is 13 residues long. Germline CDR1 reads SGHTA; CDR2 reads FQGTGA.

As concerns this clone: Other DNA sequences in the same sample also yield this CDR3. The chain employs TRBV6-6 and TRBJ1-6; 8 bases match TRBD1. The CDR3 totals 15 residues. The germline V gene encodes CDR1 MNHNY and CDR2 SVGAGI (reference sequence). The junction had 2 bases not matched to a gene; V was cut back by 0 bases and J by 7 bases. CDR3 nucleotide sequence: TGTGCCAGCAGTTACTCCCGACAGGGGAATTCACCCCTCCACTTT. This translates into CASSYSRQGNSPLHF.

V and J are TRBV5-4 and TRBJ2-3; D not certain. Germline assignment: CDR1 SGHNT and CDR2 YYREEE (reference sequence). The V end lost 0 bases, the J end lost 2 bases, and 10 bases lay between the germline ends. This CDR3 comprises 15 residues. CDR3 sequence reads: CASSLDSYPTDTQYF. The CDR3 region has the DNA TGTGCCAGCAGCTTGGACAGCTACCCCACAGATACGCAGTATTTT.

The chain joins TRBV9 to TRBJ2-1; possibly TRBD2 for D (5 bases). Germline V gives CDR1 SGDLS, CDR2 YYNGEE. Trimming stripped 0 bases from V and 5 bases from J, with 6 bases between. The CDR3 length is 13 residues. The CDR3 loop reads CASSVGLNNEQFF. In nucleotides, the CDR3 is TGTGCCAGCAGCGTAGGACTAAACAATGAGCAGTTCTTC. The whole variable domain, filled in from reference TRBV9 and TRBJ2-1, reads DSGVTQTPKHLITATGQRVTLRCSPRSGDLSVYWYQQSLDQGLQFLIQYYNGEERAKGNILERFSAQQFPDLHSELNLSSLELGDSALYFCASSVGLNNEQFFGPGTRLTVL.

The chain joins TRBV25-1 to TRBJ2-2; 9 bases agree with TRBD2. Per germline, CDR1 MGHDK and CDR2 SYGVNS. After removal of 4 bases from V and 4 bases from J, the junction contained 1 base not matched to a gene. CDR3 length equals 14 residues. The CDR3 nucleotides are TGTGCCAGCAGTGCAGCGGGGGGCACCGGGGAGCTGTTTTTT. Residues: CASSAAGGTGELFF.

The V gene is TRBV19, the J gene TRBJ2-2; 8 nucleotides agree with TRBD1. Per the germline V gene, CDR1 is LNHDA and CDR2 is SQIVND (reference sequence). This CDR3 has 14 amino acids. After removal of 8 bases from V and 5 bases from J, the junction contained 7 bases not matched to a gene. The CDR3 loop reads CASQPRTGTGELFF. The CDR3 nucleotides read TGTGCCAGTCAGCCTCGGACAGGGACCGGGGAGCTGTTTTTT.

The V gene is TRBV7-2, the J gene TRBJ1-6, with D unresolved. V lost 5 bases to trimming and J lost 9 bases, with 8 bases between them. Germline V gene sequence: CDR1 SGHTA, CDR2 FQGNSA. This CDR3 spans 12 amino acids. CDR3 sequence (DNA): TGTGCCAGCAGCCCCGGTGGTTCACCCCTCCACTTT. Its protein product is CASSPGGSPLHF. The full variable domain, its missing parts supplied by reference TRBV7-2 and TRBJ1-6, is GAGVSQSPSNKVTEKGKDVELRCDPISGHTALYWYRQSLGQGLEFLIYFQGNSAPDKSGLPSDRFSAERTGGSVSTLTIQRTQQEDSAVYLCASSPGGSPLHFGNGTRLTVT.

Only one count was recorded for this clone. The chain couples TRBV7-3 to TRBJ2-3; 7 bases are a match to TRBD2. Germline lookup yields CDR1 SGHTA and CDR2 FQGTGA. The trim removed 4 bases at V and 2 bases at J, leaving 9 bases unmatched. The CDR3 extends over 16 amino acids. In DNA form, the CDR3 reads TGTGCCAGCAGCTCCTCTAGCGGCCTTACCACAGATACGCAGTATTTT. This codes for CASSSSSGLTTDTQYF.

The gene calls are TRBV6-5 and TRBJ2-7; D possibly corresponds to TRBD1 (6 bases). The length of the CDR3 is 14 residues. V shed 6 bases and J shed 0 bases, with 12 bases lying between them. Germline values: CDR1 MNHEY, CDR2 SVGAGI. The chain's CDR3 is CASSAQGISYEQYF. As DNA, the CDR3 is TGTGCCAGCAGCGCCCAGGGGATCTCCTACGAGCAGTACTTC.

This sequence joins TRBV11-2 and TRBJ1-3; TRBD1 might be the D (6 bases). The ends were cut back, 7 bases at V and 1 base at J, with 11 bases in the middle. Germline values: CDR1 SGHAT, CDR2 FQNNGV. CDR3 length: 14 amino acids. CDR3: CASTQTGSGNTIYF. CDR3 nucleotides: TGTGCCAGCACCCAAACAGGGTCTGGAAACACCATATATTTT.

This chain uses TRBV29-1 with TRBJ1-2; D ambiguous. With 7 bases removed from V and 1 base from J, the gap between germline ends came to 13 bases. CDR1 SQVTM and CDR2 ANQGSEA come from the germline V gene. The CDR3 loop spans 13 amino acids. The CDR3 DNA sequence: TGCAGCGCCGAGACACCAGTTAACTATGGCTACACCTTC. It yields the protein CSAETPVNYGYTF. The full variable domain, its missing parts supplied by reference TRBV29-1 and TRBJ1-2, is SAVISQKPSRDICQRGTSLTIQCQVDSQVTMMFWYRQQPGQSLTLIATANQGSEATYESGFVIDKFPISRPNLTFSTLTVSNMSPEDSSIYLCSAETPVNYGYTFGSGTRLTVV.

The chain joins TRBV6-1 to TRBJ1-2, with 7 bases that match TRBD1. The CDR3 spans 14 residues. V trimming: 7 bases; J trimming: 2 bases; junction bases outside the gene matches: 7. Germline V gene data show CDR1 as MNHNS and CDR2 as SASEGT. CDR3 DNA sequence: TGTGCCAGCACTAGGACAGGATTAAACTATGGCTACACCTTC. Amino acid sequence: CASTRTGLNYGYTF.

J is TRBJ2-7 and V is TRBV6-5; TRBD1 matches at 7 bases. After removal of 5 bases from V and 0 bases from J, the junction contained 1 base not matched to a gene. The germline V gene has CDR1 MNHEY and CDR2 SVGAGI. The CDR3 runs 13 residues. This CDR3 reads CASSRQGSYEQYF. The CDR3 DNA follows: TGTGCCAGCAGTCGACAGGGCTCCTACGAGCAGTACTTC.

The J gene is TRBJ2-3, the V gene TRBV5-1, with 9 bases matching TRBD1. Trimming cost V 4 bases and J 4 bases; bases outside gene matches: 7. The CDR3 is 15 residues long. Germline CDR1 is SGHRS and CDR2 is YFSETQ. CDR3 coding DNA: TGCGCCAGCAGCGCGTGGGACAGGGAGGCAGATACGCAGTATTTT. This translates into CASSAWDREADTQYF.

CDR3 sequence (DNA): TGTGCCAGCAGGGGAGCCCAAGGGACTGAAGCTTTCTTT. As protein: CASRGAQGTEAFF. The rearrangement joins TRBV6-5 to TRBJ1-1; D remains unclear. This CDR3 region has 13 residues. V gave up 6 bases and J gave up 5 bases, with 13 bases separating them. The germline V gene encodes CDR1 MNHEY and CDR2 SVGAGI.

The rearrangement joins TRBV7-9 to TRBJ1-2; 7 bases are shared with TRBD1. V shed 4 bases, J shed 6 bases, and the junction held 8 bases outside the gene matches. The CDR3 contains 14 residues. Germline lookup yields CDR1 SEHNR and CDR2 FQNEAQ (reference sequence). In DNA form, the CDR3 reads TGTGCCAGCAGCTCGGCACAGGGGCTGCATGGCTACACCTTC. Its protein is CASSSAQGLHGYTF.

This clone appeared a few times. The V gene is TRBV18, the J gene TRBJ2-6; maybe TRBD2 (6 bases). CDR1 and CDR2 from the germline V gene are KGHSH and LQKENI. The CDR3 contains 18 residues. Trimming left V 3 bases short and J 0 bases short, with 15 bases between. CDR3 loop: CASSPSRGGVSGANVLTF. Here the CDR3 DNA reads TGTGCCAGCTCACCTTCCCGAGGAGGGGTCTCTGGGGCCAACGTCCTGACTTTC.

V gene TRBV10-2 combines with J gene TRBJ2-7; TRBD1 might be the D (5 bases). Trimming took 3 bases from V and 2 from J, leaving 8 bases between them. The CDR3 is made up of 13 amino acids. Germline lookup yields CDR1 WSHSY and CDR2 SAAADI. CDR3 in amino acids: CASSDPGTYEQYF. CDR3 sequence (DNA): TGCGCCAGCAGTGACCCAGGGACCTACGAGCAGTACTTC.

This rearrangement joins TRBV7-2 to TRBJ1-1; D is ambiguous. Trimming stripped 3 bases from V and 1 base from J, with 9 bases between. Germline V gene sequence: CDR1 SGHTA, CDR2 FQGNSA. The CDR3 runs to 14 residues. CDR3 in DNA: TGTGCCAGCAGCTTTTGGGGAGCGAACACTGAAGCTTTCTTT. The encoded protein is CASSFWGANTEAFF.

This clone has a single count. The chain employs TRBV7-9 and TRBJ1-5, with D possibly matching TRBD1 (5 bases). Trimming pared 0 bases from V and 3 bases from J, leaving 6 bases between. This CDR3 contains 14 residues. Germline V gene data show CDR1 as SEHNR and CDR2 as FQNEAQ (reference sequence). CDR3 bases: TGTGCCAGCAGCTTAGCTGGGGCCAATCAGCCCCAGCATTTT. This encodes CASSLAGANQPQHF.

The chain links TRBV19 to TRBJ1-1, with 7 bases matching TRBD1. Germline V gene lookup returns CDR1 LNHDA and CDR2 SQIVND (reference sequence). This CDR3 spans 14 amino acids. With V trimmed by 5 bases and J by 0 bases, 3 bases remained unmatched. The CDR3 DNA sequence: TGTGCCAGTAGTGAGACAGGGATGAACACTGAAGCTTTCTTT. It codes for CASSETGMNTEAFF.

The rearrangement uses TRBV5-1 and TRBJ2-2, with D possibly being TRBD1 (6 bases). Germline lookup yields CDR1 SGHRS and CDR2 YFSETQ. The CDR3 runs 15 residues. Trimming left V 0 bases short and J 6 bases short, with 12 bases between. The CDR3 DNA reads TGCGCCAGCAGCTTGGGGACAGTCCCGCCCGGGGAGCTGTTTTTT. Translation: CASSLGTVPPGELFF.

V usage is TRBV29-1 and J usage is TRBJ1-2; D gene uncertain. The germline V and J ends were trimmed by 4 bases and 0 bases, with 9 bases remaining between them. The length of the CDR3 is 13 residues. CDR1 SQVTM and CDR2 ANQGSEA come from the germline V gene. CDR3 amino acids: CSVATAANYGYTF. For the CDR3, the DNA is TGCAGCGTTGCCACCGCAGCTAACTATGGCTACACCTTC.

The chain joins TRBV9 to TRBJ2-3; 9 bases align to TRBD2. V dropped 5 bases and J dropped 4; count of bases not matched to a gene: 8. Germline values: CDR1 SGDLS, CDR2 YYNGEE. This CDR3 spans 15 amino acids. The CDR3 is CASRRSSGAADTQYF. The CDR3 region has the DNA TGTGCCAGCAGACGATCTAGCGGGGCGGCAGATACGCAGTATTTT.

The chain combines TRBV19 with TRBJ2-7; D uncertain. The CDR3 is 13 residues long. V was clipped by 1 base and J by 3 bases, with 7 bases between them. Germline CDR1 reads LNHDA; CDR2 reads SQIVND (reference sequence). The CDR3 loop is CASSIVFSYEQYF. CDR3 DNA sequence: TGTGCCAGTAGTATAGTCTTCAGCTACGAGCAGTACTTC.

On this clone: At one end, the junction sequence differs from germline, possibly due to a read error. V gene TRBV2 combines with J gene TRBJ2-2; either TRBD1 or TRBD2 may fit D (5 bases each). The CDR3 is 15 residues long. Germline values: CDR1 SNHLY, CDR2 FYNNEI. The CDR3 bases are TGTGCCAGCAGTCAAGCGGACATAAACACCGGGGAGCTGTTTTTT. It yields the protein CASSQADINTGELFF. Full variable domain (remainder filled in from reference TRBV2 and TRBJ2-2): EPEVTQTPSHQVTQMGQEVILRCVPISNHLYFYWYRQILGQKVEFLVSFYNNEISEKSEIFDDQFSVERPDGSNFTLKIRSTKLEDSAMYFCASSQADINTGELFFGEGSRLTVL.

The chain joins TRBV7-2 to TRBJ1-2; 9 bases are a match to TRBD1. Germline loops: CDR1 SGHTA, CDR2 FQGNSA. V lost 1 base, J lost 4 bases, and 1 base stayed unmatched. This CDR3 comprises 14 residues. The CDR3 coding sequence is TGTGCCAGCAGCTTAGGGGACAGGGCCTATGGCTACACCTTC. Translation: CASSLGDRAYGYTF. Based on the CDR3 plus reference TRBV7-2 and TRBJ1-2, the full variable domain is GAGVSQSPSNKVTEKGKDVELRCDPISGHTALYWYRQSLGQGLEFLIYFQGNSAPDKSGLPSDRFSAERTGGSVSTLTIQRTQQEDSAVYLCASSLGDRAYGYTFGSGTRLTVV.

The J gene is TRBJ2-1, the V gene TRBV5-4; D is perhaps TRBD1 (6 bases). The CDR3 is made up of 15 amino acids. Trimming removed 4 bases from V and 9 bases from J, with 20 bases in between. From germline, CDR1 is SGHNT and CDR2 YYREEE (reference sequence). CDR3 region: CASSITGTRGTEQFF. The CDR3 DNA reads TGTGCCAGCAGCATAACCGGGACAAGAGGTACTGAGCAGTTCTTC. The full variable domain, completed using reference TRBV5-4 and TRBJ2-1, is ETGVTQSPTHLIKTRGQQVTLRCSSQSGHNTVSWYQQALGQGPQFIFQYYREEENGRGNFPPRFSGLQFPNYSSELNVNALELDDSALYLCASSITGTRGTEQFFGPGTRLTVL.

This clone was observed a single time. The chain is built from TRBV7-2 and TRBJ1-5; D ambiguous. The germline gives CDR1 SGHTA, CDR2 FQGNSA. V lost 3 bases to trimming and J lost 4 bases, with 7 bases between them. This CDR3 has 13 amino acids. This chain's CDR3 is CASSFRGNQPQHF. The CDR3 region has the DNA TGTGCCAGCAGCTTCCGAGGGAATCAGCCCCAGCATTTT.

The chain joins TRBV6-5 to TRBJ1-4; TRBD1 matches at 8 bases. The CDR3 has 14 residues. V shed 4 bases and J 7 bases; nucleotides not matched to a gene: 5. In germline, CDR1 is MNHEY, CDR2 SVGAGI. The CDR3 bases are TGTGCCAGCAGTTTCATCGGACAGGGTGAAAAACTGTTTTTT. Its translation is CASSFIGQGEKLFF.

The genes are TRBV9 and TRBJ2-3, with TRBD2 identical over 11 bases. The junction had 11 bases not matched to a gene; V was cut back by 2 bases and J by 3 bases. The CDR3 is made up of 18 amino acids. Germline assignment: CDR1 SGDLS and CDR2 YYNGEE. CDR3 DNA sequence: TGTGCCAGCAGCGTCGACGTAGCGGGGGGGCCTTATACAGATACGCAGTATTTT. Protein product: CASSVDVAGGPYTDTQYF.

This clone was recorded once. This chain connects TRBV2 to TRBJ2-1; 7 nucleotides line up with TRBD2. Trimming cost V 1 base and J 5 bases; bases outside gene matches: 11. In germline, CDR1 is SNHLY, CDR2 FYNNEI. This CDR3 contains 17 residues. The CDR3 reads CASSEGGSGIGNNEQFF. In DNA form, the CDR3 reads TGTGCCAGCAGTGAAGGAGGGAGCGGGATCGGGAACAATGAGCAGTTCTTC.